Detailed here is one TCR beta chain. Its specificity is not known. These data come from a study of T-cell memory formation after mild COVID-19. Broader study findings: Clones that contracted clustered mainly in CM and EM if CD4+ and in EMRA if CD8+.

V was shortened by 0 bases and J by 3 bases, with 7 bases between the two germline ends. Germline V gene data show CDR1 as KGHSH and CDR2 as LQKENI. This CDR3 comprises 14 residues. TCRdb analysed the 5' RACE reads with MiXCR anew, one entry per CDR3 protein. The table shows under 300,000 distinct CDR3 sequences, with about 15% occurring only once. This TCR came from a man aged 18 to 35 who had mild COVID-19 (a few samples of this study predate the infection). Cell type and time point are not known. V gene TRBV18 combines with J gene TRBJ2-3; no firm D call. Sequenced input: PBMCs or a T cell subset sorted from them (not recorded which). In DNA, the CDR3 is TGTGCCAGCTCACCACCGACAATTACAGATACGCAGTATTTT. This codes for CASSPPTITDTQYF.